Shown below are 30 T cell receptor beta chains from a single sample sequenced in a study of cytomegalovirus exposure and HLA in healthy donors. In the PCR, 60 Vbeta and 13 Jbeta primers were used. Produced via immunoSEQ multiplex PCR; TCRdb's table is partial and in-frame only. This repertoire shows about 180,000 clones, about 80% found once; its top ten account for under 0.6%. Sequencing was carried out using PBMCs. All receptors come from a woman aged 50 to 60 in good health and CMV-seronegative.

The rearrangement uses TRBV19 and TRBJ1-4; no clear D gene. Trimming cost V 10 bases and J 0 bases, with 12 bases left between them. This CDR3 comprises 14 residues. Germline V gives CDR1 LNHDA, CDR2 SQIVND (reference sequence). CDR3 region: CATGDTPTNEKLFF. CDR3 in DNA: TGTGCCACGGGAGACACTCCAACTAATGAAAAACTGTTTTTT. Filled out from reference TRBV19 and TRBJ1-4, the complete variable domain reads DGGITQSPKYLFRKEGQNVTLSCEQNLNHDAMYWYRQDPGQGLRLIYYSQIVNDFQKGDIAEGYSVSREKKESFPLTVTSAQKNPTAFYLCATGDTPTNEKLFFGSGTQLSVL.

The genes are TRBV28 and TRBJ2-7, with TRBD1 matching over 11 bases. The germline gives CDR1 MDHEN, CDR2 SYDVKM. J gave up 5 bases and V 4 bases, and 4 bases lay outside the gene matches. The CDR3 has 14 residues. The chain's CDR3 is CASSSGQGGHEQYF. The CDR3, as DNA: TGTGCCAGCAGTTCGGGACAGGGGGGACACGAGCAGTACTTC.

The chain uses TRBV2 and TRBJ2-7; 10 nucleotides match TRBD1. CDR3 size: 17 residues. V lost 2 bases and J lost 1; bases outside the gene matches: 8. Germline lookup yields CDR1 SNHLY and CDR2 FYNNEI. The CDR3 sequence: CASSEPGQGRSSYEQYF. DNA of the CDR3: TGTGCCAGCAGTGAACCGGGACAGGGGAGGAGTTCCTACGAGCAGTACTTC.

The chain links TRBV5-8 to TRBJ2-2, with D possibly being TRBD2 (5 bases). V lost 2 bases to trimming and J lost 4 bases, with 21 bases between them. Germline V gives CDR1 SGHTS, CDR2 YDEGEE. This CDR3 is built from 18 residues. CDR3 DNA sequence: TGTGCCAGCAGCTTTCATTTTTCTCTAGCAAGTTTCACCGGGGAGCTGTTTTTT. This encodes CASSFHFSLASFTGELFF.

The chain is built from TRBV27 and TRBJ1-1, with 10 bases that match TRBD1. The CDR3 is 17 residues long. From germline, CDR1 is MNHEY and CDR2 SMNVEV (reference sequence). V dropped 5 bases and J dropped 4; count of bases not matched to a gene: 13. The CDR3: CASSLRRQGAGGTEAFF. The CDR3 DNA is TGTGCCAGCAGTCTTCGTCGACAGGGGGCAGGGGGCACTGAAGCTTTCTTT.

The rearrangement links TRBV18 to TRBJ2-2; 7 nucleotides agree with TRBD2. The CDR3 consists of 16 residues. J gave up 3 bases and V 1 base, and 5 bases lay outside the gene matches. Germline CDR1 is KGHSH and CDR2 is LQKENI. CDR3 region: CASSPQSGGDTGELFF. The CDR3 DNA follows: TGTGCCAGCTCACCACAATCGGGGGGAGACACCGGGGAGCTGTTTTTT.

CDR3 sequence reads: CASSLGTGGEGYTF. CDR3 nucleotides: TGTGCCAGCAGCTTAGGGACAGGGGGCGAAGGCTACACCTTC. The chain links TRBV7-6 to TRBJ1-2; TRBD1 matches at 11 bases. Germline lookup yields CDR1 SGHVS and CDR2 FNYEAQ. With 1 base clipped from V and 8 bases from J, the junction kept 3 bases outside the gene matches. The CDR3 is 14 residues long.

This chain links TRBV19 with TRBJ1-2; 7 bases align to TRBD1. The ends lost 4 bases at V and 7 bases at J; junction bases unmatched: 6. This CDR3 is 13 amino acids long. The germline gives CDR1 LNHDA, CDR2 SQIVND (reference sequence). This chain's CDR3 is CASSTDRVGGYTF. The CDR3 nucleotides read TGTGCCAGTAGTACAGACAGGGTCGGTGGCTACACCTTC.

This chain connects TRBV6-1 to TRBJ2-5; D is undetermined. Matching the DNA end better, TRBJ2-7 makes the J call doubtful. The CDR3 totals 13 residues. Looked up from germline, CDR1 is MNHNS and CDR2 is SASEGT. CDR3 protein: CASSEGHGYEQYF. CDR3 DNA: TGTGCCAGCAGTGAAGGGCACGGGTACGAGCAGTACTTC.

The chain uses TRBV2 and TRBJ1-6; D perhaps matches TRBD1 (5 bases). CDR3 length: 14 amino acids. V was shortened by 1 base and J by 8 bases, with 9 bases between the two germline ends. CDR1 SNHLY and CDR2 FYNNEI come from the germline V gene. Written as DNA, the CDR3 is TGTGCCAGCAGTGAAGACCAGGGCCATTCACCCCTCCACTTT. It yields the protein CASSEDQGHSPLHF.

This chain uses TRBV18 with TRBJ1-1; weak D call: TRBD1 (6 bases). Germline CDR1 KGHSH, CDR2 LQKENI. The germline V and J ends were trimmed by 0 bases and 0 bases, with 8 bases remaining between them. The CDR3 spans 15 residues. This CDR3 is CASSPPAGVNTEAFF. The CDR3 DNA is TGTGCCAGCTCACCACCGGCAGGGGTGAACACTGAAGCTTTCTTT. Using reference TRBV18 and TRBJ1-1 for the parts outside the CDR3, the full variable domain is NAGVMQNPRHLVRRRGQEARLRCSPMKGHSHVYWYRQLPEEGLKFMVYLQKENIIDESGMPKERFSAEFPKEGPSILRIQQVVRGDSAAYFCASSPPAGVNTEAFFGQGTRLTVV.

The V call is TRBV7-2, the J call TRBJ2-5; 10 bases match TRBD2. Per germline, CDR1 SGHTA and CDR2 FQGNSA. J was trimmed by 4 bases and V by 1 base; bases with no gene match: 6. The CDR3 loop spans 16 amino acids. CDR3 region: CASSLGVAGGAETQYF. The CDR3 coding sequence is TGTGCCAGCAGCTTAGGGGTAGCGGGGGGCGCAGAGACCCAGTACTTC.

This rearrangement joins TRBV7-3 to TRBJ2-7, with 9 bases that match TRBD2. This CDR3 has 15 amino acids. The J segment lost 1 base and the V segment lost 3 bases, leaving 4 bases of the junction unmatched. CDR1 is SGHTA and CDR2 is FQGTGA in the germline V gene. DNA for the CDR3: TGTGCCAGCAGCTTCTTAGCGGGGGATTCCTACGAGCAGTACTTC. Translated, it gives CASSFLAGDSYEQYF.

Only a few counts were recorded for this clone. J is TRBJ2-2 and V is TRBV7-2; unclear D gene. The V gene's germline CDR1 is SGHTA and CDR2 FQGNSA. Between the trimmed V and J ends, which lost 1 base and 3 bases, there was a span of 6 bases. The CDR3 contains 14 residues. The CDR3 region is CASSLVLDTGELFF. CDR3 nucleotide sequence: TGTGCCAGCAGCTTAGTCCTCGACACCGGGGAGCTGTTTTTT.

V is TRBV19 and J is TRBJ1-2; D ambiguous. The CDR3 is made up of 16 amino acids. Germline CDR1 LNHDA, CDR2 SQIVND (reference sequence). V was cut by 3 bases and J by 8 bases, with 22 bases left in between. This CDR3 reads CASSISHQSDKQGYTF. DNA for the CDR3: TGTGCCAGTAGTATCTCCCACCAGTCAGACAAGCAGGGCTACACCTTC.

The V and J genes are TRBV11-2 and TRBJ2-3; D call uncertain. V was trimmed by 2 bases and J by 4 bases, leaving 4 bases between them. There are 12 residues in the CDR3. The germline V gene encodes CDR1 SGHAT and CDR2 FQNNGV. DNA of the CDR3: TGTGCCAGCAGCTTATCCGCAGATACGCAGTATTTT. Amino acids: CASSLSADTQYF.

The rearrangement links TRBV2 to TRBJ2-1; D possibly corresponds to TRBD1 (6 bases). The CDR3 has 13 residues. Germline V lookup: CDR1 SNHLY, CDR2 FYNNEI. V was pared by 11 bases and J by 3 bases, with 14 bases between. CDR3 in amino acids: CARQDRLYNEQFF. The CDR3 bases are TGTGCCCGACAGGACAGACTCTACAATGAGCAGTTCTTC.

This chain links TRBV18 with TRBJ2-3; D may be TRBD2 (6 bases). The germline CDR1 and CDR2 sequences are KGHSH and LQKENI. V lost 0 bases, J lost 1 base, and 11 bases lay in between. The CDR3 is 16 residues long. CDR3 amino acids: CASSPPWEDGTDTQYF. The CDR3 DNA follows: TGTGCCAGCTCACCACCTTGGGAGGATGGCACAGATACGCAGTATTTT. Based on the CDR3 plus reference TRBV18 and TRBJ2-3, the full variable domain is NAGVMQNPRHLVRRRGQEARLRCSPMKGHSHVYWYRQLPEEGLKFMVYLQKENIIDESGMPKERFSAEFPKEGPSILRIQQVVRGDSAAYFCASSPPWEDGTDTQYFGPGTRLTVL.

The J gene is TRBJ2-7, the V gene TRBV2; D gene ambiguous. The CDR3 length is 13 residues. Trimming removed 4 bases at V and 6 bases at J, with 13 bases between. Germline-derived CDR1 and CDR2 are SNHLY and FYNNEI. Written as DNA, the CDR3 is TGTGCCAGCAGTGGAGGATTCTCGGGCGAGCAGTACTTC. This codes for CASSGGFSGEQYF.

The chain links TRBV11-2 to TRBJ2-7, with 12 bases matching TRBD2. The germline V gene encodes CDR1 SGHAT and CDR2 FQNNGV. Trimming removed 5 bases from V and 6 bases from J; junction bases left unmatched: 11. The CDR3 runs 16 residues. The CDR3 here is CASSLGLAGRQGEQYF. CDR3 sequence (DNA): TGTGCCAGCAGCCTTGGACTAGCGGGAAGGCAGGGCGAGCAGTACTTC.

The chain is built from TRBV19 and TRBJ2-7; 8 bases fit TRBD2. Trimming took 6 bases from V and 7 from J; bases not matched to a gene: 14. The CDR3 sequence is 15 residues long. CDR1 is LNHDA and CDR2 is SQIVND in the germline V gene (reference sequence). The CDR3 DNA reads as TGTGCCAGTAGATCCCTTAGCGGGACCCGGGGGGAGCAGTACTTC. Protein product: CASRSLSGTRGEQYF.

The chain couples TRBV5-1 to TRBJ2-7; TRBD1 might be the D (5 bases). CDR3 length: 12 residues. V lost 4 bases and J lost 4, with 9 bases in between. Germline values: CDR1 SGHRS, CDR2 YFSETQ. The chain's CDR3 is CASSVDRYEQYF. The CDR3 region has the DNA TGCGCCAGCAGCGTAGACAGATACGAGCAGTACTTC.

The V gene is TRBV28, the J gene TRBJ2-3; TRBD2 matches 9 bases. Germline V gene sequence: CDR1 MDHEN, CDR2 SYDVKM. V trimming: 5 bases; J trimming: 0 bases; junction bases outside the gene matches: 3. The length of the CDR3 is 15 residues. Here the CDR3 reads CASSPSGGSTDTQYF. DNA of the CDR3: TGTGCCAGCAGTCCAAGCGGGGGGAGCACAGATACGCAGTATTTT.

The chain uses TRBV7-2 and TRBJ2-5; maybe TRBD2 (7 bases). V lost 1 base to trimming and J lost 5 bases, with 23 bases between them. The CDR3 has 18 amino acids. Per germline, CDR1 SGHTA and CDR2 FQGNSA. CDR3 DNA sequence: TGTGCCAGCAGCTTAGTCGGGGCGGCGGGGGCGGGTGGGGAGACCCAGTACTTC. It is translated as CASSLVGAAGAGGETQYF.

V is TRBV7-3 and J is TRBJ2-2; 7 bases are shared with TRBD2. The CDR3 contains 13 residues. The germline V gene has CDR1 SGHTA and CDR2 FQGTGA. The J segment lost 2 bases and the V segment lost 8 bases, leaving 2 bases of the junction unmatched. In nucleotides, the CDR3 is TGTGCCAGCTCTAGCGGAAACACCGGGGAGCTGTTTTTT. Translated: CASSSGNTGELFF. The full variable domain, in which reference TRBV7-3 and TRBJ2-2 provide the parts outside the CDR3, is GAGVSQTPSNKVTEKGKYVELRCDPISGHTALYWYRQSLGQGPEFLIYFQGTGAADDSGLPNDRFFAVRPEGSVSTLKIQRTERGDSAVYLCASSSGNTGELFFGEGSRLTVL.

The chain combines TRBV5-6 with TRBJ2-7, with 10 bases lining up with TRBD1. V lost 3 bases and J lost 3; bases outside the gene matches: 3. This CDR3 region has 14 residues. CDR1 is SGHDT and CDR2 is YYEEEE in the germline V gene. The CDR3 sequence is CASSWGQGFYEQYF. The CDR3 region has the DNA TGTGCCAGCAGCTGGGGACAGGGGTTCTACGAGCAGTACTTC.

This chain joins TRBV25-1 and TRBJ2-1, with no clear D. Germline V CDR1 and CDR2: MGHDK, SYGVNS. The CDR3 is 16 residues long. The V end lost 1 base, the J end lost 10 bases, and 20 bases lay between the germline ends. CDR3 sequence: CASSESTITSRIEQFF. The CDR3 DNA reads as TGTGCCAGCAGTGAATCGACAATCACATCTCGTATAGAGCAGTTCTTC.

This clone was recorded a few times. The rearrangement links TRBV6-9 to TRBJ2-1; 7 bases match TRBD1. The CDR3 sequence is 16 residues long. CDR1 and CDR2 (germline): MNHGY, SVAAGI. The trim removed 4 bases at V and 6 bases at J, leaving 12 bases unmatched. CDR3 DNA: TGTGCCAGCAGTTTCCGAAAGCGAGGGGGCCGCAATGAGCAGTTCTTC. Protein product: CASSFRKRGGRNEQFF.

This chain connects TRBV28 to TRBJ1-5, with D unclear. V gave up 6 bases and J gave up 2 bases, with 8 bases separating them. This CDR3 contains 13 residues. Germline CDR1 and CDR2: MDHEN and SYDVKM. Here the CDR3 DNA reads TGTGCCAGCAGGGGCGCTCGCAATCAGCCCCAGCATTTT. It is translated as CASRGARNQPQHF.

V usage is TRBV4-1 and J usage is TRBJ2-3, with 10 bases matching TRBD2. V lost 3 bases, J lost 4 bases, and 10 bases stayed unmatched. This CDR3 comprises 17 residues. CDR1 is MGHRA, CDR2 YSYEKL, per germline. CDR3 loop: CASSHSGLAGAPDTQYF. In DNA form, the CDR3 reads TGCGCCAGCAGCCACTCGGGGCTAGCGGGGGCCCCAGATACGCAGTATTTT.